The 30 T cell receptor beta chains given below trace back to one sample, sequenced in a study of blood T cells in healthy people across ages. Sample-barcoded 5' priming and a J-beta primer mix drove a second PCR of 7 to 11 cycles. Each CDR3 protein is one row after TCRdb ran MiXCR on the 5' RACE reads. The repertoire holds hundreds of thousands of distinct CDR3 sequences, with around 41% as singletons. Specimen: blood. The receptors come from a man older than 75 in good health.

This clonotype was seen ten or more times. The genes are TRBV4-3 and TRBJ2-3; the match to TRBD1 covers 8 bases. This CDR3 comprises 15 residues. Per the germline V gene, CDR1 is LGHNA and CDR2 is YSLEER. The ends lost 4 bases at V and 4 bases at J; junction bases unmatched: 7. CDR3: CASSLDRGESDTQYF. The CDR3 DNA sequence: TGCGCCAGCAGCCTCGACAGGGGAGAATCAGATACGCAGTATTTT.

This clonotype was observed a handful of times. The chain recombines TRBV7-2 with TRBJ2-7; D uncertain. The CDR3 loop spans 13 amino acids. Between the trimmed V and J ends, which lost 5 bases and 6 bases, there was a span of 14 bases. Germline CDR1 and CDR2: SGHTA and FQGNSA. The CDR3 reads CASSRPPVAEQYF. The CDR3 nucleotides read TGTGCCAGCAGCCGCCCACCGGTGGCCGAGCAGTACTTC.

This clonotype appeared a few times. The gene calls are TRBV29-1 and TRBJ1-5; 9 bases agree with TRBD1. Per germline, CDR1 SQVTM and CDR2 ANQGSEA. J gave up 3 bases and V 5 bases, and 2 bases lay outside the gene matches. This CDR3 region has 13 residues. The CDR3 DNA reads TGCAGCGTTAGGGACAGGGTCAATCAGCCCCAGCATTTT. Translating gives CSVRDRVNQPQHF.

Written as DNA, the CDR3 is TGTGCCAGCAGTTTAGCGCCGGGACTAGCGGGGGGGGGCGATGAGCAGTTCTTC. Translation gives CASSLAPGLAGGGDEQFF. The rearrangement uses TRBV12-3 or TRBV12-4 and TRBJ2-1; 16 bases agree with TRBD2. The CDR3 has 18 residues. J was trimmed by 8 bases and V by 0 bases; bases with no gene match: 7.

The V gene is TRBV6-5, the J gene TRBJ2-5; maybe TRBD1 (5 bases). The germline CDR1 and CDR2 sequences are MNHEY and SVGAGI. The ends were cut back, 2 bases at V and 3 bases at J, with 16 bases in the middle. There are 16 residues in the CDR3. The CDR3 loop reads CASSYKGMAEEETQYF. The CDR3 bases are TGTGCCAGCAGTTACAAGGGGATGGCGGAAGAAGAGACCCAGTACTTC.

The V call is TRBV7-2, the J call TRBJ2-1; 7 bases agree with TRBD2. The germline gives CDR1 SGHTA, CDR2 FQGNSA. The CDR3 loop spans 17 amino acids. After removal of 4 bases from V and 8 bases from J, the junction contained 17 bases not matched to a gene. The CDR3: CASSSPRTRGLGDEQFF. The CDR3 DNA follows: TGTGCCAGCAGCTCCCCCCGGACTAGAGGGTTGGGGGATGAGCAGTTCTTC. The full variable domain, with the rest looked up from reference TRBV7-2 and TRBJ2-1, is GAGVSQSPSNKVTEKGKDVELRCDPISGHTALYWYRQSLGQGLEFLIYFQGNSAPDKSGLPSDRFSAERTGGSVSTLTIQRTQQEDSAVYLCASSSPRTRGLGDEQFFGPGTRLTVL.

This clonotype has more than one count but fewer than ten. This chain links TRBV6-2 or TRBV6-3 with TRBJ1-4, with D unclear. Trimming stripped 4 bases from V and 6 bases from J, with 6 bases between. CDR3 length equals 12 residues. Germline V gene lookup returns CDR1 MNHEY and CDR2 SVGEGT. CDR3 coding DNA: TGTGCCAGCAGTTGGGCTGATGAAAAACTGTTTTTT. It is translated as CASSWADEKLFF.

This clonotype has a handful of counts. The J gene is TRBJ1-1, the V gene TRBV20-1, with D unresolved. From germline, CDR1 is DFQATT and CDR2 SNEGSKA (reference sequence). V was pared by 3 bases and J by 1 base, with 9 bases between. CDR3 length: 13 residues. CDR3 in DNA: TGCAGTGCTAGGTTTCAGAGGAACACTGAAGCTTTCTTT. It translates to CSARFQRNTEAFF.

This clonotype was recorded a few times. The rearrangement uses TRBV20-1 and TRBJ2-4, with 8 bases that match TRBD2. CDR1 and CDR2 (germline): DFQATT, SNEGSKA (reference sequence). V was pared by 3 bases and J by 15 bases, with 7 bases of the junction left unmatched. The CDR3 is 11 residues long. This CDR3 reads CSASGGEVRYF. For the CDR3, the DNA is TGCAGTGCTAGCGGGGGGGAGGTACGGTACTTC.

This clonotype appeared a few times. V is TRBV6-1 and J is TRBJ2-7; D not certain. The CDR3 is 13 residues long. In germline, CDR1 is MNHNS, CDR2 SASEGT. V was shortened by 6 bases and J by 2 bases, with 11 bases between the two germline ends. The CDR3 coding sequence is TGTGCCAGCAGGGGCAGCCCGCCCTACGAGCAGTACTTC. It yields the protein CASRGSPPYEQYF.

A few counts support this clonotype. V gene TRBV29-1 combines with J gene TRBJ1-5, with TRBD1 identical over 9 bases. Germline trimming cut 7 bases from V and 5 bases from J; bases unmatched to any gene: 6. Germline lookup yields CDR1 SQVTM and CDR2 ANQGSEA. The CDR3 loop spans 13 amino acids. CDR3 in DNA: TGCAGCGCCAGGACAGGGGAGGATCAGCCCCAGCATTTT. Protein product: CSARTGEDQPQHF. Together with reference TRBV29-1 and TRBJ1-5, the CDR3 gives the full variable domain: SAVISQKPSRDICQRGTSLTIQCQVDSQVTMMFWYRQQPGQSLTLIATANQGSEATYESGFVIDKFPISRPNLTFSTLTVSNMSPEDSSIYLCSARTGEDQPQHFGDGTRLSIL.

The J gene is TRBJ2-3, the V gene TRBV18; no clear D gene. Trimming took off 0 bases at V and 6 bases at J, with 7 bases between the two ends. Germline V lookup: CDR1 KGHSH, CDR2 LQKENI. This CDR3 is built from 13 residues. The CDR3 nucleotides are TGTGCCAGCTCACCACCTGACGGGGATACGCAGTATTTT. The encoded protein is CASSPPDGDTQYF.

The chain joins TRBV7-2 to TRBJ2-5; TRBD1 might be the D (6 bases). The V gene's germline CDR1 is SGHTA and CDR2 FQGNSA. Trimming stripped 5 bases from V and 11 bases from J, with 15 bases between. This CDR3 comprises 12 residues. The CDR3 spells CASSPGKGEQYF. The CDR3 DNA reads TGTGCCAGCAGCCCTGGGAAGGGGGAGCAGTACTTC.

J is TRBJ2-5 and V is TRBV6-2 or TRBV6-3; no firm D call. V shed 2 bases and J shed 11 bases, with 21 bases lying between them. CDR3 size: 15 residues. Germline CDR1 MNHEY, CDR2 SVGEGT. CDR3 nucleotide sequence: TGTGCCAGCAGTTACGAGAGTCTACAGAACTATGAGCAGTACTTC. Protein product: CASSYESLQNYEQYF.

This clonotype was seen a few times. The chain combines TRBV15 with TRBJ2-1, with D tentatively TRBD2 (5 bases). From germline, CDR1 is LNHNV and CDR2 YYDKDF (reference sequence). Trimming stripped 0 bases from V and 3 bases from J, with 9 bases between. The CDR3 totals 15 residues. CDR3 amino acids: CATSRDHRGYNEQFF. The CDR3 DNA follows: TGTGCCACCAGCAGAGATCACCGGGGCTACAATGAGCAGTTCTTC.

This clonotype was observed many times. V and J are TRBV20-1 and TRBJ2-7; D perhaps matches TRBD1 (6 bases). The CDR3 loop spans 12 amino acids. The germline V gene has CDR1 DFQATT and CDR2 SNEGSKA (reference sequence). V lost 6 bases, J lost 3 bases, and 12 bases lay in between. In DNA form, the CDR3 reads TGCAGTGCCATTGTGGACAGCTACGAGCAGTACTTC. Its translation is CSAIVDSYEQYF.

The chain employs TRBV18 and TRBJ2-2; D might be TRBD1 (6 bases). Germline V gives CDR1 KGHSH, CDR2 LQKENI. The length of the CDR3 is 16 residues. Trimming removed 1 base from V and 4 bases from J, with 13 bases in between. The CDR3 region is CASSPLLTGTTGELFF. The CDR3 nucleotides read TGTGCCAGCTCACCACTTTTAACAGGGACCACCGGGGAGCTGTTTTTT.

This clonotype came up a few times. The chain links TRBV6-6 to TRBJ2-4; 16 bases are shared with TRBD2. V lost 4 bases, J lost 4 bases, and 4 bases stayed unmatched. Germline V lookup: CDR1 MNHNY, CDR2 SVGAGI (reference sequence). The CDR3 is 17 amino acids. CDR3 DNA: TGTGCCAGCAGTTCGGGACTAGCGGGGGGGCGGAAAAACATTCAGTACTTC. Encoded protein: CASSSGLAGGRKNIQYF.

This clonotype was detected ten times or more. Here the CDR3 reads CASSTDERGSYNEQFF. Here the CDR3 DNA reads TGTGCCAGCAGTACAGACGAAAGGGGATCCTACAATGAGCAGTTCTTC. The chain carries TRBV6-2 or TRBV6-3 and TRBJ2-1, with D possibly TRBD1 on 5 matching bases. Germline lookup yields CDR1 MNHEY and CDR2 SVGEGT. The CDR3 has 16 residues. Trimming pared 5 bases from V and 1 base from J, leaving 15 bases between.

The V call is TRBV7-3, the J call TRBJ1-1; D gene unclear. The V and J ends lost 5 bases and 1 base respectively, with 11 bases between them. The CDR3 is made up of 14 amino acids. Germline V gene sequence: CDR1 SGHTA, CDR2 FQGTGA. The CDR3 bases are TGTGCCAGCAGCCTAAGTCCCGGGAACACTGAAGCTTTCTTT. It is translated as CASSLSPGNTEAFF.

This chain joins TRBV6-2 or TRBV6-3 and TRBJ2-1; D is undetermined. CDR1 MNHEY and CDR2 SVGEGT come from the germline V gene. V lost 6 bases and J 0 bases, leaving 12 bases between the germline ends. The CDR3 totals 15 residues. CDR3 sequence: CASRLPGSSYNEQFF. Here the CDR3 DNA reads TGTGCCAGCAGACTACCCGGTAGCTCCTACAATGAGCAGTTCTTC.

The CDR3 nucleotides read TGTGCCAGCAGCCGAGGGTGGTCCTCGGATGAGCAGTTCTTC. This encodes CASSRGWSSDEQFF. This rearrangement joins TRBV11-2 to TRBJ2-1, with a tentative D call TRBD2 (5 bases). Trimming took off 5 bases at V and 8 bases at J, with 16 bases between the two ends. This CDR3 region has 14 residues. Germline V gene lookup returns CDR1 SGHAT and CDR2 FQNNGV. The whole variable domain, remainder taken from reference TRBV11-2 and TRBJ2-1, is EAGVAQSPRYKIIEKRQSVAFWCNPISGHATLYWYQQILGQGPKLLIQFQNNGVVDDSQLPKDRFSAERLKGVDSTLKIQPAKLEDSAVYLCASSRGWSSDEQFFGPGTRLTVL.

This clonotype was seen at least ten times. A much larger clone lies one base from this, so it may be a read error. This chain links TRBV12-3 or TRBV12-4 with TRBJ2-5; 9 nucleotides agree with TRBD2. This CDR3 comprises 14 residues. With V trimmed by 6 bases and J by 11 bases, 13 bases remained unmatched. The CDR3 bases are TGTGCCAGCAGCCCGGGGGCTAGCGGGGAAAGGCAGTACTTC. Translated, it gives CASSPGASGERQYF.

V is TRBV6-1 and J is TRBJ1-6; D not certain. The germline CDR1 and CDR2 sequences are MNHNS and SASEGT. This CDR3 has 18 amino acids. The germline V and J ends were trimmed by 5 bases and 0 bases, with 17 bases remaining between them. The CDR3 region has the DNA TGTGCCAGCAGTCCACGGCCGGCAGCATACTCCTATAATTCACCCCTCCACTTT. Translating gives CASSPRPAAYSYNSPLHF.

The chain employs TRBV20-1 and TRBJ1-2; a possible D gene is TRBD1 (6 bases). V was cut by 3 bases and J by 7 bases, with 12 bases left in between. The germline V gene encodes CDR1 DFQATT and CDR2 SNEGSKA (reference sequence). CDR3 size: 12 residues. CDR3 coding DNA: TGCAGTGCTAGTTCGGGGGCGCCTGGCTACACCTTC. Its protein is CSASSGAPGYTF.

This clonotype was observed a handful of times. This chain links TRBV28 with TRBJ1-2; D may be TRBD1 (5 bases). The CDR3 has 13 amino acids. V lost 8 bases to trimming and J lost 2 bases, with 12 bases between them. CDR1 and CDR2 (germline): MDHEN, SYDVKM. CDR3: CASGGVRNYGYTF. The CDR3 DNA is TGTGCCAGCGGGGGGGTAAGGAACTATGGCTACACCTTC.

The V call is TRBV4-3, the J call TRBJ1-4; no reliable D call. CDR3 length: 14 residues. Germline CDR1 is LGHNA and CDR2 is YSLEER. Trimming stripped 0 bases from V and 5 bases from J, with 7 bases between. The CDR3 region has the DNA TGCGCCAGCAGCCAAGATTACGCAAATGAAAAACTGTTTTTT. Protein sequence: CASSQDYANEKLFF.

The chain uses TRBV6-2 or TRBV6-3 and TRBJ2-3; TRBD2 is a possible D gene (5 bases). V was shortened by 8 bases and J by 5 bases, with 17 bases between the two germline ends. The CDR3 consists of 14 residues. Germline lookup yields CDR1 MNHEY and CDR2 SVGEGT. This CDR3 is CASGREAGKDTQYF. The CDR3 region has the DNA TGTGCCAGCGGCCGAGAGGCGGGCAAAGATACGCAGTATTTT.

This clonotype came up a few times. The chain has TRBV6-2 or TRBV6-3 and TRBJ2-2, with 10 bases identical to TRBD1. V lost 2 bases, J lost 7 bases, and 10 bases stayed unmatched. The CDR3 length is 17 residues. CDR1 MNHEY and CDR2 SVGEGT come from the germline V gene. The CDR3 loop reads CASSYPSGQGFDGELFF. In nucleotides, the CDR3 is TGTGCCAGCAGTTACCCTTCGGGACAGGGGTTCGACGGGGAGCTGTTTTTT.

This clonotype was picked up many times. This chain links TRBV7-2 with TRBJ2-7; D may be TRBD1 or TRBD2 (6 bases each). Germline V gives CDR1 SGHTA, CDR2 FQGNSA. The CDR3 has 12 amino acids. Trimming shortened V by 11 bases and J by 3 bases, and 14 bases separated the two germline ends. The CDR3 is CASRGGGYEQYF. Here the CDR3 DNA reads TGTGCCTCCCGTGGAGGGGGCTACGAGCAGTACTTC.